A single sample gave rise to the 29 T cell receptor beta chains below, sequenced in a study of cytomegalovirus exposure and HLA in healthy donors. The PCR employed 60 Vbeta primers together with 13 Jbeta primers. Sequencing was performed with immunoSEQ multiplex PCR; in TCRdb, only in-frame clones are kept and a portion is missing. The sample records 150,000 to 200,000 clones, 65% to 80% being singletons. The sample consisted of PBMCs. The receptor set was obtained from a woman in her thirties or forties in good health and CMV-seropositive.

The chain combines TRBV2 with TRBJ2-3, with a possible D match to TRBD1 (5 bases). The length of the CDR3 is 15 residues. Between the trimmed V and J ends, which lost 3 bases and 6 bases, there was a span of 16 bases. CDR1 is SNHLY, CDR2 FYNNEI, per germline. CDR3 nucleotide sequence: TGTGCCAGCAGTGAGGGGCGACAGTTCTCGGATACGCAGTATTTT. Protein sequence: CASSEGRQFSDTQYF.

This chain joins TRBV5-6 and TRBJ2-6, with no clear D. The CDR3 sequence is 15 residues long. V dropped 0 bases and J dropped 2 bases, with 6 bases sitting between them. The V gene's germline CDR1 is SGHDT and CDR2 YYEEEE. CDR3 protein: CASSLVAAGANVLTF. The CDR3 nucleotides read TGTGCCAGCAGCTTGGTGGCCGCTGGGGCCAACGTCCTGACTTTC. Variable domain in full (rest from reference TRBV5-6 and TRBJ2-6): DAGVTQSPTHLIKTRGQQVTLRCSPKSGHDTVSWYQQALGQGPQFIFQYYEEEERQRGNFPDRFSGHQFPNYSSELNVNALLLGDSALYLCASSLVAAGANVLTFGAGSRLTVL.

The CDR3 loop reads CASSFGTLNSPLHF. DNA of the CDR3: TGTGCCAGCAGCTTTGGGACACTCAATTCACCCCTCCACTTT. The rearrangement links TRBV7-9 to TRBJ1-6, with TRBD1 as a possible D gene (6 bases). V was cut by 3 bases and J by 7 bases, with 10 bases left in between. CDR3 length equals 14 residues. Germline loops: CDR1 SEHNR, CDR2 FQNEAQ (reference sequence).

This chain connects TRBV4-1 to TRBJ1-6; the match to TRBD1 covers 9 bases. The V and J ends lost 1 base and 9 bases, in that order; junction bases with no gene match: 4. The germline V gene encodes CDR1 MGHRA and CDR2 YSYEKL. The CDR3 extends over 15 amino acids. The CDR3 DNA reads TGCGCCAGCAGCCAAGGCCGGGACAGGGTTTCACCCCTCCACTTT. This encodes CASSQGRDRVSPLHF.

The rearrangement joins TRBV21-1 to TRBJ2-5; TRBD2 is the table's D call and was not checked against the DNA. TRBV21-1 is described as a pseudogene. CDR3 length: 18 residues. In DNA, the CDR3 is TGTGCCAGCAGCACCATCTCGGAACTAGCGGGGTCCCAAGAGACCCAGTACTTC. Encoded protein: CASSTISELAGSQETQYF.

J is TRBJ2-2 and V is TRBV7-2; 7 bases fit TRBD1. The CDR3 covers 14 residues. The germline V gene has CDR1 SGHTA and CDR2 FQGNSA. Trimming took 1 base from V and 4 from J; bases not matched to a gene: 0. CDR3: CASSLGQGTGELFF. The DNA of the CDR3 is TGTGCCAGCAGCTTAGGACAGGGCACCGGGGAGCTGTTTTTT.

The J gene is TRBJ2-7, the V gene TRBV19, with 11 positions matching TRBD2. Germline values: CDR1 LNHDA, CDR2 SQIVND (reference sequence). The CDR3 extends over 18 amino acids. Trimming at V came to 3 bases and at J to 5 bases, leaving 15 bases not matched to a gene. CDR3 amino acids: CASSMSPRSLAGGHEQYF. The DNA of the CDR3 is TGTGCCAGTAGTATGTCCCCCCGGAGTCTAGCGGGGGGACACGAGCAGTACTTC.

For the CDR3, the DNA is TGTGCCAGCAGTTTTAGCGGGGGCACAGATACGCAGTATTTT. It encodes CASSFSGGTDTQYF. This chain connects TRBV28 to TRBJ2-3, with 8 bases lining up with TRBD2. V gave up 3 bases and J gave up 1 base; unmatched junction bases: 0. CDR1 is MDHEN, CDR2 SYDVKM, per germline. This CDR3 contains 14 residues.

V usage is TRBV10-3 and J usage is TRBJ1-1; D is unclear. Germline CDR1 reads ENHRY; CDR2 reads SYGVKD. V lost 3 bases and J 0 bases, leaving 5 bases between the germline ends. CDR3 size: 13 residues. CDR3 coding DNA: TGTGCCATCAGTGAATCGGTGAACACTGAAGCTTTCTTT. This codes for CAISESVNTEAFF.

This sequence joins TRBV7-2 and TRBJ1-2; D is possibly TRBD1 (5 bases). This CDR3 is built from 17 residues. Trimming pared 5 bases from V and 2 bases from J, leaving 21 bases between. CDR1 and CDR2 (germline): SGHTA, FQGNSA. Here the CDR3 reads CASSPQGLFLSNYGYTF. CDR3 DNA: TGTGCCAGCAGCCCTCAGGGATTATTTTTGTCGAACTATGGCTACACCTTC. The full variable domain, with the rest looked up from reference TRBV7-2 and TRBJ1-2, is GAGVSQSPSNKVTEKGKDVELRCDPISGHTALYWYRQSLGQGLEFLIYFQGNSAPDKSGLPSDRFSAERTGGSVSTLTIQRTQQEDSAVYLCASSPQGLFLSNYGYTFGSGTRLTVV.

The CDR3 spells CSARDAGEQYF. DNA of the CDR3: TGCAGTGCTAGAGATGCGGGCGAGCAGTACTTC. This sequence joins TRBV20-1 and TRBJ2-7, with D possibly matching TRBD2 (5 bases). The CDR3 extends over 11 amino acids. Trimming left V 0 bases short and J 6 bases short, with 6 bases between. Germline CDR1 DFQATT, CDR2 SNEGSKA (reference sequence).

The chain has TRBV2 and TRBJ2-5; TRBD2 matches 7 bases. The CDR3 spans 13 residues. V dropped 7 bases and J dropped 1; count of bases not matched to a gene: 3. CDR1 is SNHLY and CDR2 is FYNNEI in the germline V gene. The CDR3 DNA is TGTGCCAGCAAAGCGGGGACCCAAGAGACCCAGTACTTC. Its translation is CASKAGTQETQYF. Together with reference TRBV2 and TRBJ2-5, the CDR3 gives the full variable domain: EPEVTQTPSHQVTQMGQEVILRCVPISNHLYFYWYRQILGQKVEFLVSFYNNEISEKSEIFDDQFSVERPDGSNFTLKIRSTKLEDSAMYFCASKAGTQETQYFGPGTRLLVL.

The chain links TRBV19 to TRBJ2-7, with D unclear. The CDR3 runs 14 residues. V was pared by 4 bases and J by 0 bases, with 10 bases between. In germline, CDR1 is LNHDA, CDR2 SQIVND (reference sequence). In DNA, the CDR3 is TGTGCCAGTAGTACGACAACCGGCTCCTACGAGCAGTACTTC. Translating it yields CASSTTTGSYEQYF.

The V call is TRBV9, the J call TRBJ2-7; D is possibly TRBD1 (7 bases). Germline CDR1 is SGDLS and CDR2 is YYNGEE. Trimming removed 7 bases at V and 1 base at J, with 12 bases between. The CDR3 length is 13 residues. In nucleotides, the CDR3 is TGTGCCAGCTCAGGGGGGAATTCCTACGAGCAGTACTTC. This translates into CASSGGNSYEQYF.

This chain links TRBV19 with TRBJ1-1; no clear D gene. The CDR3 totals 13 residues. Trimming pared 3 bases from V and 3 bases from J, leaving 8 bases between. Germline V gene sequence: CDR1 LNHDA, CDR2 SQIVND (reference sequence). In nucleotides, the CDR3 is TGTGCCAGTAGTATCCGGGTGGACACTGAAGCTTTCTTT. Its translation: CASSIRVDTEAFF.

This rearrangement joins TRBV5-8 to TRBJ1-1; D unclear. CDR3 length equals 12 residues. From germline, CDR1 is SGHTS and CDR2 YDEGEE. With 1 base removed from V and 3 bases from J, the gap between germline ends came to 4 bases. This CDR3 reads CASSLSYTEAFF. DNA of the CDR3: TGTGCCAGCAGCTTGTCTTACACTGAAGCTTTCTTT.

This clone occurred once. An end of the junction does not agree with germline; a read error may underlie this. The chain carries TRBV6-5 and TRBJ2-7; maybe TRBD1 (6 bases). The CDR3 length is 16 residues. Germline-derived CDR1 and CDR2 are MNHEY and SVGAGI. CDR3 in amino acids: CAGSFVRGSISYEQYF. CDR3 coding DNA: TGTGCCGGCAGTTTCGTCAGGGGTAGTATTTCCTACGAGCAGTACTTC.

The rearrangement links TRBV29-1 to TRBJ2-5, with no clear D. Trimming took off 7 bases at V and 5 bases at J, with 17 bases between the two ends. The CDR3 totals 13 residues. CDR1 and CDR2 (germline): SQVTM, ANQGSEA. CDR3 loop: CSAAWNPRETQYF. DNA of the CDR3: TGCAGCGCTGCTTGGAACCCGCGGGAGACCCAGTACTTC.

The chain recombines TRBV7-8 with TRBJ1-4; maybe TRBD1 (6 bases). Germline CDR1 reads SGHVS; CDR2 reads FQNEAQ. This CDR3 region has 14 residues. V was trimmed by 5 bases and J by 5 bases, leaving 12 bases between them. The CDR3 here is CASSLYRANEKLFF. CDR3 DNA: TGTGCCAGCAGCCTATACAGGGCGAATGAAAAACTGTTTTTT.

CDR3 region: CASSYGAGRSTEAFF. In DNA, the CDR3 is TGTGCCAGCAGTTACGGGGCAGGGAGGTCAACTGAAGCTTTCTTT. The chain joins TRBV6-5 to TRBJ1-1; maybe TRBD1 (5 bases). Germline CDR1 is MNHEY and CDR2 is SVGAGI. V lost 2 bases and J lost 5, with 15 bases in between. The length of the CDR3 is 15 residues.

This clone was counted between two and nine times. The chain is built from TRBV11-3 and TRBJ1-3; 8 bases map to TRBD1. After removal of 0 bases from V and 8 bases from J, the junction contained 18 bases not matched to a gene. The germline CDR1 and CDR2 sequences are SGHNT and YENEEA. The CDR3 length is 19 residues. The CDR3 sequence is CASSLDGTGAGRIVDTIYF. The DNA for the CDR3 is TGTGCCAGCAGCTTAGATGGGACAGGAGCAGGCAGAATCGTGGACACCATATATTTT.

The V call is TRBV5-5, the J call TRBJ1-1; weak D call: TRBD1 (6 bases). V lost 3 bases, J lost 0 bases, and 15 bases lay in between. CDR3 size: 16 residues. Looked up from germline, CDR1 is SGHKS and CDR2 is YYEKEE (reference sequence). This CDR3 is CASSSGTPSMNTEAFF. The CDR3 DNA reads as TGTGCCAGCAGCTCTGGGACACCTTCAATGAACACTGAAGCTTTCTTT.

The V gene is TRBV28, the J gene TRBJ1-3; D gene ambiguous. Germline CDR1 and CDR2: MDHEN and SYDVKM. This CDR3 contains 11 residues. V shed 11 bases and J shed 4 bases, with 9 bases lying between them. Written as DNA, the CDR3 is TGTGCCGGGTTGAGGGGAAACACCATATATTTT. It yields the protein CAGLRGNTIYF.

Note on this clone: This same CDR3 is encoded by further DNA sequences in the sample. The DNA for the CDR3 is TGCGCCAGCAGCTTGGGAGGGGACAGTTTTAACTATGGCTACACCTTC. Translating it yields CASSLGGDSFNYGYTF. The rearrangement links TRBV5-1 to TRBJ1-2; 7 bases align to TRBD1. V shed 0 bases and J 1 base; nucleotides not matched to a gene: 6. CDR3 length: 16 residues. Germline values: CDR1 SGHRS, CDR2 YFSETQ.

This chain connects TRBV9 to TRBJ2-2; a weak D match, TRBD2 (6 bases). CDR1 and CDR2 (germline): SGDLS, YYNGEE. Trimming stripped 4 bases from V and 7 bases from J, with 17 bases between. The CDR3 has 15 residues. As DNA, the CDR3 is TGTGCCAGCAGCCCTCAGGGACTCCGGGACGGGGAGCTGTTTTTT. It encodes CASSPQGLRDGELFF.

This clone was seen a handful of times. The chain couples TRBV7-9 to TRBJ2-3; 7 bases fit TRBD2. The V and J ends lost 3 bases and 2 bases, in that order; junction bases with no gene match: 2. Germline V gives CDR1 SEHNR, CDR2 FQNEAQ (reference sequence). This CDR3 has 14 residues. The CDR3 bases are TGTGCCAGCAGCTTCAGCGGGGTCACAGATACGCAGTATTTT. Translation: CASSFSGVTDTQYF.

This chain links TRBV16 with TRBJ2-3; 7 nucleotides line up with TRBD2. This CDR3 has 15 amino acids. Germline V gene sequence: CDR1 KGHSY, CDR2 FQNENV. V trimming: 4 bases; J trimming: 6 bases; junction bases outside the gene matches: 10. In DNA, the CDR3 is TGTGCCAGCAGCCTCTTGGGCGGGGGAGCGGATACGCAGTATTTT. Amino acids: CASSLLGGGADTQYF. The whole variable domain, filled in from reference TRBV16 and TRBJ2-3, reads GEEVAQTPKHLVRGEGQKAKLYCAPIKGHSYVFWYQQVLKNEFKFLISFQNENVFDETGMPKERFSAKCLPNSPCSLEIQATKLEDSAVYFCASSLLGGGADTQYFGPGTRLTVL.

The rearrangement links TRBV7-2 to TRBJ2-1; 7 nucleotides align to TRBD2. Trimming took 3 bases from V and 12 from J; bases not matched to a gene: 11. CDR3 length equals 14 residues. The germline CDR1 and CDR2 sequences are SGHTA and FQGNSA. The CDR3 loop reads CASSFGGTTIGQFF. Written as DNA, the CDR3 is TGTGCCAGCAGCTTCGGTGGGACTACTATCGGGCAGTTCTTC. The whole variable domain, filled in from reference TRBV7-2 and TRBJ2-1, reads GAGVSQSPSNKVTEKGKDVELRCDPISGHTALYWYRQSLGQGLEFLIYFQGNSAPDKSGLPSDRFSAERTGGSVSTLTIQRTQQEDSAVYLCASSFGGTTIGQFFGPGTRLTVL.

Written as DNA, the CDR3 is TGTGCCAGCAGTTACCAAGCATACAATGAGCAGTTCTTC. Its protein is CASSYQAYNEQFF. V and J are TRBV6-6 and TRBJ2-1; D is unclear. The CDR3 is 13 residues long. The ends were cut back, 2 bases at V and 4 bases at J, with 6 bases in the middle. Germline CDR1 is MNHNY and CDR2 is SVGAGI (reference sequence).